Shown below are 14 T cell receptor beta chains from a single sample sequenced in a study of long-term antiretroviral therapy in people with HIV. The authors ran the immunoSEQ assay, v3.0, at survey level. The data were produced by immunoSEQ multiplex PCR, yet TCRdb's version contains in-frame clones alone and is incomplete. The sample contains some 21,000 clones, around 69% of which appear only once. Sequencing was performed on unsorted PBMCs, taken less than 1.8 years before starting antiretroviral therapy. Receptors were obtained from a middle-aged woman with HIV.

The genes are TRBV7-2 and TRBJ2-7, with 10 nucleotides matching TRBD2. This CDR3 has 14 amino acids. V trimming: 5 bases; J trimming: 5 bases; junction bases outside the gene matches: 6. CDR1 and CDR2 (germline): SGHTA, FQGNSA. The CDR3 sequence is CASSHGTSANEQYF. The DNA of the CDR3 is TGTGCCAGCAGCCATGGGACTAGCGCGAACGAGCAGTACTTC.

V is TRBV6-1 and J is TRBJ2-6, with 8 nucleotides matching TRBD1. The CDR3 runs to 20 residues. Germline CDR1 MNHNS, CDR2 SASEGT. V lost 4 bases to trimming and J lost 0 bases; unmatched junction nucleotides: 14. The CDR3 reads CASSAIIQGQEYSGANVLTF. The CDR3 DNA is TGTGCCAGCAGTGCAATTATACAGGGACAGGAGTACTCTGGGGCCAACGTCCTGACTTTC.

The genes are TRBV27 and TRBJ2-2; TRBD1 aligns across 8 bases. The CDR3 spans 15 residues. Trimming removed 5 bases from V and 4 bases from J; junction bases left unmatched: 6. CDR1 and CDR2 from the germline V gene are MNHEY and SMNVEV (reference sequence). This chain's CDR3 is CASSPSDRGTGELFF. The CDR3 DNA is TGTGCCAGCAGTCCATCAGACAGGGGCACCGGGGAGCTGTTTTTT.

The chain recombines TRBV2 with TRBJ2-1; 14 nucleotides match TRBD2. This CDR3 has 15 amino acids. From germline, CDR1 is SNHLY and CDR2 FYNNEI. The V gene end was trimmed by 7 bases and the J gene end by 6 bases; junction bases not matched to a gene: 5. The CDR3, as DNA: TGTGCCAGCACCCGACTAGCGGGGGGGCTCAATGAGCAGTTCTTC. This encodes CASTRLAGGLNEQFF.

The gene calls are TRBV5-6 and TRBJ1-2; possibly TRBD1 for D (5 bases). Between the trimmed V and J ends, which lost 6 bases and 4 bases, there was a span of 13 bases. This CDR3 comprises 13 residues. Germline V CDR1 and CDR2: SGHDT, YYEEEE. The CDR3 coding sequence is TGTGCCAGCAAACCTCAGGGAAGCTATGGCTACACCTTC. As protein: CASKPQGSYGYTF.

The rearrangement joins TRBV7-8 to TRBJ2-1, with no clear D. Germline CDR1 SGHVS, CDR2 FQNEAQ. The CDR3 has 11 amino acids. Between the trimmed V and J ends, which lost 5 bases and 9 bases, there was a span of 8 bases. DNA for the CDR3: TGTGCCAGCAGCCCCCTGGGTGAGCAGTTCTTC. Translated, it gives CASSPLGEQFF.

The CDR3 loop is CAWSYEGGPPDTQYF. For the CDR3, the DNA is TGTGCCTGGAGTTATGAGGGAGGGCCCCCAGATACGCAGTATTTT. This sequence joins TRBV30 and TRBJ2-3, with 7 bases lining up with TRBD2. CDR3 length equals 15 residues. Germline CDR1 and CDR2: GTSNPN and SVGIG (reference sequence). V shed 2 bases and J 4 bases; nucleotides not matched to a gene: 9.

In its sample, this clone is medium-sized. The gene calls are TRBV7-2 and TRBJ1-4, with D maybe TRBD1 (6 bases). Germline CDR1 reads SGHTA; CDR2 reads FQGNSA. V dropped 1 base and J dropped 11 bases, with 8 bases sitting between them. The CDR3 loop spans 12 amino acids. CDR3 coding DNA: TGTGCCAGCAGCTTAGACAGGGTGAAACTGTTTTTT. It translates to CASSLDRVKLFF.

Only one count was recorded for this clone. The J gene is TRBJ1-1, the V gene TRBV29-1, with 10 positions matching TRBD1. The CDR3 totals 12 residues. Trimming removed 6 bases from V and 3 bases from J; junction bases left unmatched: 1. Per germline, CDR1 SQVTM and CDR2 ANQGSEA. CDR3 bases: TGCAGCGTCGGACAGGGGGACACTGAAGCTTTCTTT. It specifies CSVGQGDTEAFF.

The sample holds one count of this clone. This chain uses TRBV10-3 with TRBJ2-2; the D gene is possibly TRBD2 (6 bases). Germline V gene sequence: CDR1 ENHRY, CDR2 SYGVKD. CDR3 length: 14 residues. Trimming removed 3 bases from V and 6 bases from J, with 11 bases in between. The CDR3 loop reads CAISDTLAAGELFF. CDR3 bases: TGTGCCATCAGTGACACCTTAGCGGCCGGGGAGCTGTTTTTT.

The rearrangement joins TRBV18 to TRBJ2-2; 7 bases map to TRBD1. The CDR3 runs to 15 residues. The germline CDR1 and CDR2 sequences are KGHSH and LQKENI. After removal of 3 bases from V and 7 bases from J, the junction contained 8 bases not matched to a gene. In DNA form, the CDR3 reads TGTGCCAGCTCACCCTACACAGGGGTGAGCGGGGAGCTGTTTTTT. As protein: CASSPYTGVSGELFF.

This chain connects TRBV18 to TRBJ2-7, with D perhaps assigned TRBD1 or TRBD2 (5 bases each). The CDR3 consists of 13 residues. With 4 bases removed from V and 2 bases from J, the gap between germline ends came to 9 bases. Germline V gene lookup returns CDR1 KGHSH and CDR2 LQKENI. In nucleotides, the CDR3 is TGTGCCAGCTCACTGGGGGATGCCTACGAGCAGTACTTC. Its translation: CASSLGDAYEQYF. The whole variable domain, remainder taken from reference TRBV18 and TRBJ2-7, is NAGVMQNPRHLVRRRGQEARLRCSPMKGHSHVYWYRQLPEEGLKFMVYLQKENIIDESGMPKERFSAEFPKEGPSILRIQQVVRGDSAAYFCASSLGDAYEQYFGPGTRLTVT.

The chain links TRBV6-5 to TRBJ2-1; perhaps TRBD2 as D (5 bases). V lost 4 bases to trimming and J lost 6 bases, with 10 bases between them. The CDR3 loop spans 13 amino acids. Germline CDR1 and CDR2: MNHEY and SVGAGI. CDR3 loop: CASSWGRGNEQFF. DNA of the CDR3: TGTGCCAGCAGTTGGGGTCGGGGCAATGAGCAGTTCTTC.

This clone rates as large. The chain links TRBV6-6 to TRBJ2-7, with D uncertain. The CDR3 runs to 13 residues. Germline loops: CDR1 MNHNY, CDR2 SVGAGI (reference sequence). The V end was cut by 4 bases, the J end by 1 base, with 8 bases between. Here the CDR3 reads CASSSQSSYEQYF. The CDR3, as DNA: TGTGCCAGCAGTTCCCAAAGTTCCTACGAGCAGTACTTC.